The 20 T cell receptor beta chains listed next were all sequenced from one sample in a study of T cells after yellow fever vaccination. One entry per CDR3 protein, called by TCRdb with MiXCR from the 5' RACE reads. Among about 300,000 distinct CDR3 sequences, approximately 10% were seen once, and the ten largest hold about 3.7%. The sample here was CD4+ T cells sorted from PBMCs, taken 5 days after the yellow fever booster vaccination. The origin of the receptors is a man aged 18 to 35 who received the YFV17D yellow fever vaccine.

The chain links TRBV11-2 to TRBJ1-2; D is ambiguous. This CDR3 has 15 amino acids. V was trimmed by 4 bases and J by 4 bases, leaving 16 bases between them. CDR1 and CDR2 (germline): SGHAT, FQNNGV. The CDR3, as DNA: TGTGCCAGCAGCTCCTTCAAACGGGATGGCTATGGCTACACCTTC. Residues: CASSSFKRDGYGYTF.

This rearrangement joins TRBV29-1 to TRBJ2-1; tentatively, D is TRBD1 or TRBD2 (6 bases each). This CDR3 region has 15 residues. From germline, CDR1 is SQVTM and CDR2 ANQGSEA. With 4 bases removed from V and 5 bases from J, the gap between germline ends came to 18 bases. Here the CDR3 reads CSVGIIRGLNNEQFF. The CDR3 nucleotides read TGCAGCGTTGGGATAATCCGGGGGCTGAACAATGAGCAGTTCTTC.

V is TRBV5-1 and J is TRBJ2-5, with 11 bases identical to TRBD2. Trimming cost V 4 bases and J 0 bases; bases outside gene matches: 14. The CDR3 runs 19 residues. Germline CDR1 reads SGHRS; CDR2 reads YFSETQ. CDR3 sequence: CASSLGRTSGPGYQETQYF. The CDR3 region has the DNA TGCGCCAGCAGCCTCGGTAGGACTAGCGGGCCTGGGTACCAAGAGACCCAGTACTTC.

This clonotype was picked up a small number of times. The rearrangement uses TRBV19 and TRBJ1-5, with D perhaps matching TRBD1 (5 bases). Trimming took 5 bases from V and 6 from J, leaving 14 bases between them. The germline CDR1 and CDR2 sequences are LNHDA and SQIVND (reference sequence). The CDR3 spans 14 residues. CDR3 in DNA: TGTGCCAGTAGTGAGGGGAACGTCGGTCAGCCCCAGCATTTT. Protein: CASSEGNVGQPQHF.

The V gene is TRBV10-1, the J gene TRBJ1-1, with no clear D. V lost 4 bases and J 1 base, leaving 10 bases between the germline ends. The CDR3 runs to 14 residues. In germline, CDR1 is WNHNN, CDR2 SYGVQD (reference sequence). CDR3 protein: CASSAEPTNTEAFF. CDR3 DNA: TGCGCCAGCAGTGCGGAGCCTACGAACACTGAAGCTTTCTTT.

The chain carries TRBV7-2 and TRBJ1-6, with D maybe TRBD1 (6 bases). This CDR3 has 15 residues. V was clipped by 5 bases and J by 12 bases, with 20 bases between them. Germline CDR1 is SGHTA and CDR2 is FQGNSA. The CDR3 DNA is TGTGCCAGCAGCCTGGGGGCGACCCTCACCGTACCCCTCCACTTT. Its protein is CASSLGATLTVPLHF.

The chain couples TRBV18 to TRBJ2-7; 7 nucleotides agree with TRBD1. The CDR3 loop spans 13 amino acids. V lost 6 bases to trimming and J lost 4 bases; unmatched junction nucleotides: 6. CDR1 and CDR2 from the germline V gene are KGHSH and LQKENI. CDR3 DNA sequence: TGTGCCAGCTCTACAGGGGACGAGTACGAGCAGTACTTC. Encoded protein: CASSTGDEYEQYF. The full variable domain, in which reference TRBV18 and TRBJ2-7 provide the parts outside the CDR3, is NAGVMQNPRHLVRRRGQEARLRCSPMKGHSHVYWYRQLPEEGLKFMVYLQKENIIDESGMPKERFSAEFPKEGPSILRIQQVVRGDSAAYFCASSTGDEYEQYFGPGTRLTVT.

This clonotype was counted many times. The rearrangement uses TRBV10-3 and TRBJ1-5; possible D gene TRBD1, 6 bases. Germline V gene sequence: CDR1 ENHRY, CDR2 SYGVKD. CDR3 length equals 15 residues. V lost 2 bases and J lost 3, with 11 bases in between. The chain's CDR3 is CAISEPGADNQPQHF. The CDR3 DNA sequence: TGTGCCATCAGTGAGCCGGGGGCGGACAATCAGCCCCAGCATTTT.

The chain uses TRBV2 and TRBJ2-4; 9 bases are shared with TRBD2. J gave up 7 bases and V 7 bases, and 2 bases lay outside the gene matches. The CDR3 covers 12 residues. The germline V gene has CDR1 SNHLY and CDR2 FYNNEI. This CDR3 reads CASKRGENIQYF. CDR3 DNA sequence: TGTGCCAGCAAGCGGGGGGAGAACATTCAGTACTTC.

This clonotype was seen a few times. The V and J genes are TRBV6-8 and TRBJ1-2, with 9 positions matching TRBD1. V was clipped by 5 bases and J by 5 bases; unmatched bases: 9. The V gene's germline CDR1 is MNHGY and CDR2 SAAAGT. This CDR3 is built from 15 residues. CDR3 in amino acids: CASSPIRDRAYGYTF. The CDR3 bases are TGTGCCAGCAGTCCTATCAGGGACAGGGCTTATGGCTACACCTTC.

The table lists this clonotype with many counts. The V gene is TRBV5-1, the J gene TRBJ2-5; D uncertain. V was trimmed by 0 bases and J by 1 base, leaving 7 bases between them. The CDR3 loop spans 14 amino acids. CDR1 is SGHRS and CDR2 is YFSETQ in the germline V gene. The CDR3 region has the DNA TGCGCCAGCAGCTTGGAGGTCGTCCAAGAGACCCAGTACTTC. Translation gives CASSLEVVQETQYF.

The chain combines TRBV18 with TRBJ1-1; the D is unclear. The length of the CDR3 is 15 residues. CDR1 KGHSH and CDR2 LQKENI come from the germline V gene. V lost 0 bases, J lost 5 bases, and 13 bases lay in between. CDR3 sequence: CASSPPNEAKTEAFF. CDR3 coding DNA: TGTGCCAGCTCACCACCAAATGAAGCGAAGACTGAAGCTTTCTTT.

This clonotype was found many times. The chain recombines TRBV3-1 with TRBJ1-4; D uncertain. Germline CDR1 is LGHDT and CDR2 is YNNKEL (reference sequence). The CDR3 spans 14 residues. The V end was cut by 3 bases, the J end by 8 bases, with 13 bases between. The CDR3 spells CASSQRSLSEKLFF. In DNA, the CDR3 is TGTGCCAGCAGCCAGCGGTCCCTAAGCGAAAAACTGTTTTTT.

This clonotype was found a few times. The chain uses TRBV9 and TRBJ2-3, with 9 bases identical to TRBD2. J gave up 8 bases and V 4 bases, and 14 bases lay outside the gene matches. Germline lookup yields CDR1 SGDLS and CDR2 YYNGEE. The CDR3 contains 16 residues. The chain's CDR3 is CASSSRRRGGTGTQYF. The CDR3 nucleotides read TGTGCCAGCAGCAGTAGACGGCGGGGGGGCACCGGTACGCAGTATTTT.

The CDR3 loop reads CASSYQGNQPQHF. For the CDR3, the DNA is TGTGCCAGCAGTTACCAGGGTAATCAGCCCCAGCATTTT. V gene TRBV6-2 or TRBV6-3 combines with J gene TRBJ1-5; possibly TRBD1 for D (5 bases). Germline CDR1 and CDR2: MNHEY and SVGEGT. The V end lost 2 bases, the J end lost 4 bases, and 6 bases lay between the germline ends. This CDR3 comprises 13 residues.

This clonotype was counted only a few times. The chain carries TRBV6-5 and TRBJ1-2; TRBD1 aligns across 9 bases. Looked up from germline, CDR1 is MNHEY and CDR2 is SVGAGI. This CDR3 comprises 14 residues. V lost 2 bases, J lost 4 bases, and 2 bases stayed unmatched. In DNA, the CDR3 is TGTGCCAGCAGTTACCGGGACAGGGCCTATGGCTACACCTTC. This gives the protein CASSYRDRAYGYTF.

At least ten counts were recorded for this clonotype. The rearrangement links TRBV12-3 or TRBV12-4 to TRBJ1-2; no firm D call. Deletions cut 7 bases from V and 0 bases from J, with 9 bases between. This CDR3 spans 13 amino acids. CDR3: CASTFRPNYGYTF. CDR3 in DNA: TGTGCCAGCACCTTTCGGCCTAACTATGGCTACACCTTC.

This clonotype appeared a few times. The rearrangement links TRBV7-3 to TRBJ2-3, with 10 bases that match TRBD2. CDR1 SGHTA and CDR2 FQGTGA come from the germline V gene. This CDR3 has 15 amino acids. V gave up 5 bases and J gave up 5 bases; unmatched junction bases: 7. CDR3 region: CASSQRGGLIDTQYF. As DNA, the CDR3 is TGTGCCAGCAGCCAGCGGGGGGGCCTTATAGATACGCAGTATTTT.

This clonotype was seen more than once but under ten times. The rearrangement uses TRBV20-1 and TRBJ2-7; tentatively, D is TRBD1 (6 bases). V lost 5 bases and J 0 bases, leaving 11 bases between the germline ends. In germline, CDR1 is DFQATT, CDR2 SNEGSKA (reference sequence). This CDR3 is built from 13 residues. DNA for the CDR3: TGCAGTGCTCGAGGACAGATCTCCTACGAGCAGTACGTC. Translation: CSARGQISYEQYV.

The chain uses TRBV7-6 and TRBJ2-1, with 10 bases aligning to TRBD2. The germline gives CDR1 SGHVS, CDR2 FNYEAQ. The CDR3 length is 16 residues. V shed 5 bases and J 6 bases; nucleotides not matched to a gene: 10. The CDR3 region is CASSPLSGGALNEQFF. DNA of the CDR3: TGTGCCAGCAGCCCGCTCAGCGGGGGGGCCCTCAATGAGCAGTTCTTC.